This entry describes one T cell receptor (beta chain). Some clones are missing from TCRdb's copy, which holds only in-frame ones; the method was immunoSEQ multiplex PCR. The top ten hold less than 1.5% of the sample, which has 1.5 million to 2.5 million clones, approximately 95% seen once. This CDR3 is built from 13 residues. CDR1 is SEHNR and CDR2 is FQNEAQ in the germline V gene (reference sequence). Trimming removed 2 bases at V and 4 bases at J, with 7 bases between. Naive CD8 populations comprised CD45RO-negative cells positively selected for CCR7, excluding terminally differentiated effector memory CD45RA+ cells. The sample belongs to a study of shared clonotypes between healthy human individuals.

This TCR was sampled from a man aged 18 to 30 in good health. Sequenced sample: naive CD8+ T cells sorted from blood. This sequence joins TRBV7-9 and TRBJ2-3; D is undetermined. CDR3 nucleotide sequence: TGTGCCAGCAGCTTACTTTTAGCAGATACGCAGTATTTT. It translates to CASSLLLADTQYF.